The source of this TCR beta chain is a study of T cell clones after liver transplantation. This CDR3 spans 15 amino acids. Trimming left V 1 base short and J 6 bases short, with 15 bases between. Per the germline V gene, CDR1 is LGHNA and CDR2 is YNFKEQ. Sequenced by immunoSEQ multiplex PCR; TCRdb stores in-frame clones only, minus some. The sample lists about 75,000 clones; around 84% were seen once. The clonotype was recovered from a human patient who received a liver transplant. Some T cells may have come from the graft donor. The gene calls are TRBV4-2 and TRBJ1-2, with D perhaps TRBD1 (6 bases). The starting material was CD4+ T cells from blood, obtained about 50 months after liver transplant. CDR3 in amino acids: CASSQAIGQSHGYTF. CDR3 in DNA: TGTGCCAGCAGCCAAGCCATAGGACAGTCCCATGGCTACACCTTC.